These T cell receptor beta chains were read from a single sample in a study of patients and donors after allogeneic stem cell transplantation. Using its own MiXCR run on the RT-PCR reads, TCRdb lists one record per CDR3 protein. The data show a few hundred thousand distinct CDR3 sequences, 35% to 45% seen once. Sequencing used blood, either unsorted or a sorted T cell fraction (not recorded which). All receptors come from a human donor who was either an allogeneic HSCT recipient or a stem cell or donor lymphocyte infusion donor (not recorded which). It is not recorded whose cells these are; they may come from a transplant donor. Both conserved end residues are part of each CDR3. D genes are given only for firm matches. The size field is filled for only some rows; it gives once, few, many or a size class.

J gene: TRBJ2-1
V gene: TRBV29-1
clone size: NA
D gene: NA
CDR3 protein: CSAPVTVGEQFF
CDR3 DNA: TGCAGCGCCCCCGTGACAGTAGGCGAGCAGTTCTTC

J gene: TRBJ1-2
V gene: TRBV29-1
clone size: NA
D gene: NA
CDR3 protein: CSVERTYGYTF
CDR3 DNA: TGCAGCGTTGAGCGGACATATGGCTACACCTTC

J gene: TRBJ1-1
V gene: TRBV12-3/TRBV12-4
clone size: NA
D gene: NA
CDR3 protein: CASSALGRAFF
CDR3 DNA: TGTGCCAGCAGTGCGTTGGGTAGGGCTTTCTTT

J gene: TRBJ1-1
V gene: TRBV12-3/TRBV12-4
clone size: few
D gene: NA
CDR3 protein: CATRENTEAFF
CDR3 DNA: TGTGCCACCCGGGAGAACACTGAAGCTTTCTTT

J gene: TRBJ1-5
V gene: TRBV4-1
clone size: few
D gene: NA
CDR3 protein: CASSQEGHFNQPQHF
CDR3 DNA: TGCGCCAGCAGCCAAGAAGGGCACTTCAATCAGCCCCAGCATTTT

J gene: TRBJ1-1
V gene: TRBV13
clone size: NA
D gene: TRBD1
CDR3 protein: CASSPEQGTNTEAFF
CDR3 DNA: TGTGCCAGCAGCCCCGAACAGGGGACGAACACTGAAGCTTTCTTT

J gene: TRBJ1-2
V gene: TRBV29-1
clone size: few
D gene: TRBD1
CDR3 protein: CSVGATGGNANYGYTF
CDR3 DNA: TGCAGCGTTGGTGCCACAGGGGGGAATGCGAACTATGGCTACACCTTC

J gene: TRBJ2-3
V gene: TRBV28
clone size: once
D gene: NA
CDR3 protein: CASSLEGRGADTQYF
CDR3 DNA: TGTGCCAGCAGTTTGGAGGGGCGCGGGGCAGATACGCAGTATTTT

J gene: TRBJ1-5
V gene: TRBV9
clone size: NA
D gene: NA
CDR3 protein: CASSVVGTQPQHF
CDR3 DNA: TGTGCCAGCAGCGTAGTAGGGACTCAGCCCCAGCATTTT

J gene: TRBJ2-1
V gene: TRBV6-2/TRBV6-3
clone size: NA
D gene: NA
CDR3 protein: CASSLKDGYEQFF
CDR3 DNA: TGTGCCAGCAGCCTGAAAGACGGATACGAGCAGTTCTTC

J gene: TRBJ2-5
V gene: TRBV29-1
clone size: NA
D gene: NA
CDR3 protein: CSVLWDGETQYF
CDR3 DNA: TGCAGCGTCCTTTGGGATGGAGAGACCCAGTACTTC

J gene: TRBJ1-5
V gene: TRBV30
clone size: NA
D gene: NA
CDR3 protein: CAWSAGESQPQHF
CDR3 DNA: TGTGCCTGGAGCGCCGGCGAGAGTCAGCCCCAGCATTTT

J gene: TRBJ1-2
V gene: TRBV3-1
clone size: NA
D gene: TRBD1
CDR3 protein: CASSPGQGANGYTF
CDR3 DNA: TGTGCCAGCAGCCCCGGACAGGGGGCAAACGGCTACACCTTC

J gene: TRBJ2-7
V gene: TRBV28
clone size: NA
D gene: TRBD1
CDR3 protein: CASSPPDRAFSYEQYF
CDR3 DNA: TGTGCCAGCAGTCCTCCGGACAGGGCCTTCTCCTACGAGCAGTACTTC

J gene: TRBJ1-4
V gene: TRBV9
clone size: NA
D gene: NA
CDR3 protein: CASSPVGGTNEKLFF
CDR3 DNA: TGTGCCAGCAGCCCAGTCGGGGGTACTAATGAAAAACTGTTTTTT

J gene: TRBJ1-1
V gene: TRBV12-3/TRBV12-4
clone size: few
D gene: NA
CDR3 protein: CASSLWGIGMNTEAFF
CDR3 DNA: TGTGCCAGCAGTTTATGGGGGATTGGGATGAACACTGAAGCTTTCTTT

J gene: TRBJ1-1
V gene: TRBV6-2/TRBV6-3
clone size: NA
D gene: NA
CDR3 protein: CASSLRGTWGTEAFF
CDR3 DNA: TGTGCCAGCAGCCTTCGGGGAACTTGGGGCACTGAAGCTTTCTTT

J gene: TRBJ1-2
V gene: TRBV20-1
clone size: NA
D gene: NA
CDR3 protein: CSASWDNYGYTF
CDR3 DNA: TGCAGTGCTAGTTGGGATAACTATGGCTACACCTTC

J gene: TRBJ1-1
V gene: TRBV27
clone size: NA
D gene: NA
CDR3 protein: CASIGTMNTEAFF
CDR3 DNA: TGTGCCTCCATTGGGACGATGAACACTGAAGCTTTCTTT

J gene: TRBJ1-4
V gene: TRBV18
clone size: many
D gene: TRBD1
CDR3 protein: CASSSEDRGERIF
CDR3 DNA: TGTGCCAGCTCAAGCGAAGACAGGGGCGAAAGGATTTTT

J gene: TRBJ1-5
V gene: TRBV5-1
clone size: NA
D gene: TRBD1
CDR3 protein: CASSLTGVQPQHF
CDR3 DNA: TGCGCCAGCAGCTTGACAGGGGTACAGCCCCAGCATTTT

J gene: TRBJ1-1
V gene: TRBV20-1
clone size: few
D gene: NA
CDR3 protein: CSASKGRAEAFF
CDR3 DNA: TGCAGTGCTAGTAAGGGGAGAGCTGAAGCTTTCTTT

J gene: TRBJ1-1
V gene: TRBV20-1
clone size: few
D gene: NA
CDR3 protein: CSAPGPGTEAFF
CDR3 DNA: TGCAGTGCCCCGGGACCGGGTACTGAAGCTTTCTTT

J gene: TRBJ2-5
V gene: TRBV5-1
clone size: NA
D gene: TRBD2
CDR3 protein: CASSQSGGTQYF
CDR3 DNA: TGCGCCAGCAGCCAGAGCGGGGGGACCCAGTACTTC

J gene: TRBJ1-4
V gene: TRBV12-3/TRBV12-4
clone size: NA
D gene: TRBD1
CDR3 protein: CASSVGQGIEKLFF
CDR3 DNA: TGTGCCAGCAGCGTGGGACAGGGGATTGAAAAACTGTTTTTT